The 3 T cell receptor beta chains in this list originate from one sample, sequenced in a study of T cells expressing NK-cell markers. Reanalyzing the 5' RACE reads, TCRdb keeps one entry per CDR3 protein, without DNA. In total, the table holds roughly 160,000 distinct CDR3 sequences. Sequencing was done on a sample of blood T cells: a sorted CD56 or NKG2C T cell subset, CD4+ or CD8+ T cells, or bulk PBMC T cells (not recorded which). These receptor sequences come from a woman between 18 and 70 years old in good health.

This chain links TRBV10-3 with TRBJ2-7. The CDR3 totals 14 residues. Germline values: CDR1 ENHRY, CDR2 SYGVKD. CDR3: CATHPKRRSYEQYF.

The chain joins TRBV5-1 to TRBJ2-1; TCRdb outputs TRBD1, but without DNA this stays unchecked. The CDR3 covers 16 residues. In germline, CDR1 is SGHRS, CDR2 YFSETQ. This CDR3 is CASSPRPGGAVNEQFF.

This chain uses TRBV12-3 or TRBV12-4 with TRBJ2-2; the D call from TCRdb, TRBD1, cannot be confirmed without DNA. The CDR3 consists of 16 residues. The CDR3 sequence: CASSLTRGKGTGELFF.